These T cell receptor beta chains were read from a single sample in a study of T cells in localized non-small cell lung cancer. The table came from immunoSEQ multiplex PCR; TCRdb's copy has only in-frame clones and leaves some out. The sample includes fewer than 45,000 clones, roughly 87% seen only once; the top ten take roughly 17%. Material: peripheral blood, obtained before any cancer treatment. These receptors were collected from a male donor at least 60 years old with stage III squamous cell lung carcinoma. Both conserved end residues are trimmed from each CDR3. The D gene is left open where the match is weak.

j_call d_call v_call cdr3_aa
TRBJ1-1 NA TRBV10-1 ASSEYPTNTEAF
TRBJ2-7 NA TRBV13 ASSSKEGPDEQY
TRBJ2-1 TRBD1 TRBV4-1 ASSQGHGQGAYNEQF
TRBJ1-5 TRBD1 TRBV7-8 ASSLATGGGQPQH
TRBJ2-1 TRBD2 TRBV6-1 ASTLGLAGGEQF
TRBJ2-1 NA TRBV4-2 ASSQEAGQTYNEQF
TRBJ1-4 TRBD1 TRBV11-2 ASSSGTVATNEKLF
TRBJ2-7 TRBD1 TRBV30 AWTPDRATYEQY
TRBJ2-7 NA TRBV14 ASSHRLGRGQGMSYEQY
TRBJ2-6 NA TRBV19 ASSTFNSGANVLT
TRBJ2-3 TRBD2 TRBV7-2 ASSLGTSGGRTDTQY
TRBJ2-5 TRBD1 TRBV7-2 ASSPGTGETQY
TRBJ2-3 NA TRBV20-1 SARVADTQY
TRBJ2-1 TRBD2 TRBV2 ASSGGLVQYNEQF
TRBJ1-1 NA TRBV7-3 ASSLTRDLNTEAF
TRBJ2-1 TRBD2 TRBV6-1 ASGVSSGSNNEQF
TRBJ2-1 TRBD1 TRBV2 ASSTRQGIRNEQF
TRBJ2-7 TRBD2 TRBV7-9 ASRPPGLAGEQY
TRBJ2-2 TRBD2 TRBV13 ASSPHGRAGTGELF
TRBJ1-2 NA TRBV5-6 ASSLNGIDGYT
TRBJ1-1 NA TRBV7-9 ASSLGRETEAF
TRBJ2-7 TRBD1 TRBV30 AWSVRATGVILYEQY
TRBJ1-2 TRBD1 TRBV6-5 ASSLSTGGSYGYT
TRBJ2-1 NA TRBV7-2 ASSPTTGVPYNEQF
TRBJ1-5 NA TRBV2 ASSGDTSNQPQH
TRBJ1-5 NA TRBV4-1 ASSRDLTASNQPQH
TRBJ2-7 NA TRBV5-8 ASSLFREPYEQY
TRBJ1-1 NA TRBV27 ASSPTPRQALTEAF
TRBJ1-6 NA TRBV6-6 ASSYLPKGNSPLH
TRBJ2-2 NA TRBV5-1 ASSFFGGGTGELF
TRBJ2-1 TRBD2 TRBV19 ASAGTSGRATIYNEQF
TRBJ2-2 NA TRBV11-3 ASSLGENTGELF
TRBJ2-1 NA TRBV11-2 ASSLDREGNEQF
TRBJ1-4 TRBD1 TRBV7-2 ASSQDDRGGTNEKLF